Presented here are 11 T cell receptor beta chains from one specimen sequenced in a study of regulatory T cells in long-lasting Graves disease. Through Arm-PCR of CDR3 regions and iRepertoire HTBI primers, TCR beta libraries were built. In TCRdb, the multiplex PCR reads were re-called with MiXCR into one record per CDR3 protein. The table has approximately 480,000 distinct CDR3 sequences, under 20% seen once; the top ten hold 12%. Time point indicated: newly diagnosed GD, antithyroid drugs for less than 3 months. The TCR library used RNA extracted from PBMCs. The data also belong to a second study, concerning T cells in Graves' hyperthyroidism and ophthalmopathy.

The sample here was peripheral blood mononuclear cells (PBMCs), taken at new diagnosis, from a patient treated with antithyroid drugs. These receptors all stem from a man aged 35-49 years with Graves disease.

This clonotype was recorded at least ten times. The chain is built from TRBV28 and TRBJ1-5; D possibly corresponds to TRBD1 (5 bases). The CDR3 extends over 16 amino acids. Trimming cost V 5 bases and J 7 bases, with 21 bases left between them. Germline lookup yields CDR1 MDHEN and CDR2 SYDVKM. Here the CDR3 reads CASSGTLWGSGQPQHF. Written as DNA, the CDR3 is TGTGCCAGCAGTGGTACTTTGTGGGGGAGCGGACAGCCCCAGCATTTT.

This clonotype was counted at least ten times. J is TRBJ2-7 and V is TRBV24-1; D remains ambiguous. Trimming took 9 bases from V and 0 from J, leaving 14 bases between them. The CDR3 has 14 residues. Per germline, CDR1 KGHDR and CDR2 SFDVKD. The CDR3 is CATEASLSSYEQYF. In DNA form, the CDR3 reads TGTGCCACCGAGGCCAGTCTGAGCTCCTACGAGCAGTACTTC.

This clonotype was seen more than once but under ten times. The chain links TRBV5-1 to TRBJ1-4; 7 bases are a match to TRBD1. CDR3 length: 17 residues. Trimming removed 0 bases from V and 0 bases from J; junction bases left unmatched: 5. Germline CDR1 and CDR2: SGHRS and YFSETQ. The CDR3 region has the DNA TGCGCCAGCAGCTTGGTGGGGGACAGATCAACTAATGAAAAACTGTTTTTT. It translates to CASSLVGDRSTNEKLFF.

This clonotype was seen repeatedly, ten times or more. This sequence joins TRBV28 and TRBJ2-1; 10 nucleotides align to TRBD1. There are 15 residues in the CDR3. With V trimmed by 4 bases and J by 8 bases, 8 bases remained unmatched. The V gene's germline CDR1 is MDHEN and CDR2 SYDVKM. In nucleotides, the CDR3 is TGTGCCAGCAGTTCCCCCGGGACAGGGGTATATGAGCAGTTCTTC. This gives the protein CASSSPGTGVYEQFF.

The gene calls are TRBV12-3 or TRBV12-4 and TRBJ2-3; D is perhaps TRBD1 or TRBD2 (6 bases each). The V end was cut by 5 bases, the J end by 1 base, with 16 bases between. The CDR3 runs to 16 residues. The CDR3: CASSPPGAGGTDTQYF. The CDR3 DNA follows: TGTGCCAGCAGTCCTCCGGGGGCCGGGGGCACAGATACGCAGTATTTT.

As concerns this clonotype: A read error may produce the germline difference seen at one junction end. The chain combines TRBV4-1 with TRBJ1-1, with D maybe TRBD1 (6 bases). The CDR3 spans 15 residues. Germline CDR1 MGHRA, CDR2 YSYEKL. For the CDR3, the DNA is TGCGCCGGCAGCAACAGGGTAATAGGGGTCACTGAAGCTTTCTTT. Translation: CAGSNRVIGVTEAFF.

The V gene is TRBV5-1, the J gene TRBJ2-5; 10 nucleotides align to TRBD1. The germline V gene has CDR1 SGHRS and CDR2 YFSETQ. CDR3 length: 16 residues. With 4 bases clipped from V and 3 bases from J, the junction kept 9 bases outside the gene matches. The CDR3 DNA is TGCGCCAGCAGCAAATCCCTCGGGACAGGGGAAGAGACCCAGTACTTC. Residues: CASSKSLGTGEETQYF.

This clonotype was counted ten times or more. The V and J genes are TRBV12-3 or TRBV12-4 and TRBJ2-4; 7 bases align to TRBD1. J was trimmed by 7 bases and V by 6 bases; bases with no gene match: 3. This CDR3 is 12 amino acids long. The CDR3 reads CASSRQGNIQYF. CDR3 coding DNA: TGTGCCAGCAGCCGACAGGGTAACATTCAGTACTTC.

This rearrangement joins TRBV2 to TRBJ2-2, with TRBD2 as a possible D gene (5 bases). The CDR3 loop spans 16 amino acids. V was pared by 0 bases and J by 2 bases, with 10 bases between. The germline CDR1 and CDR2 sequences are SNHLY and FYNNEI. DNA of the CDR3: TGTGCCAGCAGTGAAGCGCTCCTAGCAAACACCGGGGAGCTGTTTTTT. Translating gives CASSEALLANTGELFF.

As to this clonotype: This sequence is one base from a far larger clone and is likely a read error. The genes are TRBV4-1 and TRBJ2-7; D is uncertain. V was shortened by 0 bases and J by 7 bases, with 7 bases between the two germline ends. Germline V lookup: CDR1 MGHRA, CDR2 YSYEKL. CDR3 length equals 12 residues. CDR3: CASSQDYCEQYF. CDR3 coding DNA: TGCGCCAGCAGCCAAGATTACTGTGAGCAGTACTTC.

On this clonotype: This sequence may be a read error, since a much larger clone differs from it by one base. The rearrangement links TRBV19 to TRBJ2-7, with 7 bases fitting TRBD1. The junction had 9 bases not matched to a gene; V was cut back by 7 bases and J by 6 bases. Per the germline V gene, CDR1 is LNHDA and CDR2 is SQIVND (reference sequence). The CDR3 runs to 13 residues. CDR3 sequence reads: CASNQLGGAEQYF. In DNA, the CDR3 is TGTGCCAGTAACCAGTTAGGGGGCGCCGAGCAGTACTTC. Looking up the rest from reference TRBV19 and TRBJ2-7 gives the full variable domain: DGGITQSPKYLFRKEGQNVTLSCEQNLNHDAMYWYRQDPGQGLRLIYYSQIVNDFQKGDIAEGYSVSREKKESFPLTVTSAQKNPTAFYLCASNQLGGAEQYFGPGTRLTVT.